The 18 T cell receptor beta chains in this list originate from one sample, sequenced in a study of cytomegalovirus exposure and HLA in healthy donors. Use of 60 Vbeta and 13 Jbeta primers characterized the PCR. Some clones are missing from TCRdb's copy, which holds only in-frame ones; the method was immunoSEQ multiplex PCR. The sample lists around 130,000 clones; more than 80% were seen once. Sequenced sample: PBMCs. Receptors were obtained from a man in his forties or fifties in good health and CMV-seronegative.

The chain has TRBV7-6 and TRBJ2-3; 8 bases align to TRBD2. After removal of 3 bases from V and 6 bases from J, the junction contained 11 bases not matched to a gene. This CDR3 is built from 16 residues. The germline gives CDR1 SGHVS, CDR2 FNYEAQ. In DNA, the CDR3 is TGTGCCAGCAGCTTGGGTGGGACTAGGGGGACGGATACGCAGTATTTT. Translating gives CASSLGGTRGTDTQYF. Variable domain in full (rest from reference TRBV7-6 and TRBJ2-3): GAGVSQSPRYKVTKRGQDVALRCDPISGHVSLYWYRQALGQGPEFLTYFNYEAQQDKSGLPNDRFSAERPEGSISTLTIQRTEQRDSAMYRCASSLGGTRGTDTQYFGPGTRLTVL.

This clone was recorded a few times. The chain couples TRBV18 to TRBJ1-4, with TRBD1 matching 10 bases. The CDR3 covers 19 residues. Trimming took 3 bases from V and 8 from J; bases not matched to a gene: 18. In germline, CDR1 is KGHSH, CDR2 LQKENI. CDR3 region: CASSPPDLLLTGGNEKLFF. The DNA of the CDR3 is TGTGCCAGCTCACCCCCAGACCTACTTTTGACAGGGGGCAACGAAAAACTGTTTTTT.

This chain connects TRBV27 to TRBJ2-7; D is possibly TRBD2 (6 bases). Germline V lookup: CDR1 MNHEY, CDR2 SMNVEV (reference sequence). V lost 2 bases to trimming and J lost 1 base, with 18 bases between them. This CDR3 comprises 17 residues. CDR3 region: CASSLMFGGGDSYEQYF. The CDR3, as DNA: TGTGCCAGCAGTTTAATGTTCGGTGGAGGGGATTCCTACGAGCAGTACTTC.

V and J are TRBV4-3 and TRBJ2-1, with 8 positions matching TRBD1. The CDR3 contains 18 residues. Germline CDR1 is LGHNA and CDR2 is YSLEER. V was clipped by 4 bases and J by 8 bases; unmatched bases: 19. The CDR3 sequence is CASSPQGGRRLAADEQFF. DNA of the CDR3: TGCGCCAGCAGCCCACAGGGGGGTCGCAGGTTAGCCGCGGATGAGCAGTTCTTC.

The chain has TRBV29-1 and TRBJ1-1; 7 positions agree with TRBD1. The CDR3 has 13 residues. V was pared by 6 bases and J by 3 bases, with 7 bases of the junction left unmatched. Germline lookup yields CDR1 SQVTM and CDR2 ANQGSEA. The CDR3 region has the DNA TGCAGCGTCAGACAGGGTGGGGACACTGAAGCTTTCTTT. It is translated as CSVRQGGDTEAFF. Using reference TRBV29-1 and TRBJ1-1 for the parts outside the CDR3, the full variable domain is SAVISQKPSRDICQRGTSLTIQCQVDSQVTMMFWYRQQPGQSLTLIATANQGSEATYESGFVIDKFPISRPNLTFSTLTVSNMSPEDSSIYLCSVRQGGDTEAFFGQGTRLTVV.

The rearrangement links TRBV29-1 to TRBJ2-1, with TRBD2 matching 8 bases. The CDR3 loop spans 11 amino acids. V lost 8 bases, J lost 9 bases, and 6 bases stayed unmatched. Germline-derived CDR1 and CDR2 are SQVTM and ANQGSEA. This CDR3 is CSSTRGGEQFF. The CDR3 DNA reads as TGCAGCTCGACCCGGGGGGGTGAGCAGTTCTTC.

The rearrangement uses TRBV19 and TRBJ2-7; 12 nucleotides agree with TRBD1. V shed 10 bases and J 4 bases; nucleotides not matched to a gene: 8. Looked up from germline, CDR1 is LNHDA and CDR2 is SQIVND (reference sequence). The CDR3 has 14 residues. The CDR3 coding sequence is TGTGCCACCGAAGAGGGACAGGGGGCTTACGAGCAGTACTTC. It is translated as CATEEGQGAYEQYF.

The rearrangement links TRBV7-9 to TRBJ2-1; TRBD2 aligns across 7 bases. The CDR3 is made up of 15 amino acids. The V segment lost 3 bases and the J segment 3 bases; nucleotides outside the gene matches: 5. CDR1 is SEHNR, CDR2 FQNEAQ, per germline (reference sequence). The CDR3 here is CASSLLGGGYNEQFF. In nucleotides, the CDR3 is TGTGCCAGCAGCTTGCTGGGCGGGGGCTACAATGAGCAGTTCTTC.

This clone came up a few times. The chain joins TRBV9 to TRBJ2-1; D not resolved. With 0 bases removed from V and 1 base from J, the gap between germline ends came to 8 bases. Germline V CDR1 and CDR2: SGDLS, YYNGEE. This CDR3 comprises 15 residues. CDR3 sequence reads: CASSVDHRSYNEQFF. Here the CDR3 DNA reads TGTGCCAGCAGCGTAGATCACAGATCCTACAATGAGCAGTTCTTC.

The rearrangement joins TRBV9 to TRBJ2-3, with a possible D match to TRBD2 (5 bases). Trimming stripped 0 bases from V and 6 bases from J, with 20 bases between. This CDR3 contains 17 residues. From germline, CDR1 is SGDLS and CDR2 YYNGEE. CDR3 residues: CASSVAAPGTTTDTQYF. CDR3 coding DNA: TGTGCCAGCAGCGTAGCTGCCCCGGGAACGACGACCGATACGCAGTATTTT.

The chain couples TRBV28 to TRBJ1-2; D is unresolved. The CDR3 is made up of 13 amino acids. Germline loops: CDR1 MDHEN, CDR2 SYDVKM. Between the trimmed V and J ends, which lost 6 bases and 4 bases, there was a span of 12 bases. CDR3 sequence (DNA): TGTGCCAGCAGACCCACGGCGGCCTATGGCTACACCTTC. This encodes CASRPTAAYGYTF.

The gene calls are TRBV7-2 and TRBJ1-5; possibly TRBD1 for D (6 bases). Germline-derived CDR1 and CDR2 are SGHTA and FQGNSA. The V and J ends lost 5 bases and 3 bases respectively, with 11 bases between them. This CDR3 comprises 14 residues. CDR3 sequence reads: CASSLQGYNQPQHF. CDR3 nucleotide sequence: TGTGCCAGCAGCCTACAGGGTTACAATCAGCCCCAGCATTTT.

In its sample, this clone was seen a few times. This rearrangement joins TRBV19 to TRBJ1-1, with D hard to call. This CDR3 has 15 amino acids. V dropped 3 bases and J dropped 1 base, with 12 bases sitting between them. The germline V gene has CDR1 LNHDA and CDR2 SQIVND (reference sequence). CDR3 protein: CASSIRELGNTEAFF. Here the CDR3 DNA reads TGTGCCAGTAGTATTCGTGAACTAGGGAACACTGAAGCTTTCTTT.

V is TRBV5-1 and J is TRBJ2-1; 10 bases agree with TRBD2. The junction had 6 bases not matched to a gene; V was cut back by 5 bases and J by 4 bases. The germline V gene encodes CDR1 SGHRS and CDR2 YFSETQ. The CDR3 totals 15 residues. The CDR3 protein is CASRGMTSGYNEQFF. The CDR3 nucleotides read TGCGCCAGCAGGGGGATGACTAGCGGGTACAATGAGCAGTTCTTC.

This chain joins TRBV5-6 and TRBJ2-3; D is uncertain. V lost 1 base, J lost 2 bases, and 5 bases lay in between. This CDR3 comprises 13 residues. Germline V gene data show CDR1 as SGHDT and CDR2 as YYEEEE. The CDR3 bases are TGTGCCAGCAGCTTGTTTCTCACAGATACGCAGTATTTT. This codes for CASSLFLTDTQYF.

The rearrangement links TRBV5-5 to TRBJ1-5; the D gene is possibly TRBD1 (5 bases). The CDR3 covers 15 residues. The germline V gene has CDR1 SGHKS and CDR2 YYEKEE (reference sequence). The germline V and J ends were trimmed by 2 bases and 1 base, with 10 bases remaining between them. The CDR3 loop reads CASSLSGLSNQPQHF. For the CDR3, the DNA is TGTGCCAGCAGCTTATCAGGGTTGAGCAATCAGCCCCAGCATTTT.

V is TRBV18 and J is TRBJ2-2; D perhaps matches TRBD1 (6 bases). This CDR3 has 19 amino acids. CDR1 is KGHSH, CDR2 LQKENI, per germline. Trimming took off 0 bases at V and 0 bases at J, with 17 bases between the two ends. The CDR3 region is CASSPPGHYHSPNTGELFF. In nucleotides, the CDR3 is TGTGCCAGCTCACCACCGGGACACTACCACTCCCCGAACACCGGGGAGCTGTTTTTT.

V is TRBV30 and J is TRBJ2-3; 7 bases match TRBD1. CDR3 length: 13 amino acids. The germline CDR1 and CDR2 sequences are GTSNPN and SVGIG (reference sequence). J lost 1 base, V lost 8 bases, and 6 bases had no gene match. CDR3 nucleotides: TGTGCCCGGGCACAGGGGCGCACAGATACGCAGTATTTT. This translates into CARAQGRTDTQYF.